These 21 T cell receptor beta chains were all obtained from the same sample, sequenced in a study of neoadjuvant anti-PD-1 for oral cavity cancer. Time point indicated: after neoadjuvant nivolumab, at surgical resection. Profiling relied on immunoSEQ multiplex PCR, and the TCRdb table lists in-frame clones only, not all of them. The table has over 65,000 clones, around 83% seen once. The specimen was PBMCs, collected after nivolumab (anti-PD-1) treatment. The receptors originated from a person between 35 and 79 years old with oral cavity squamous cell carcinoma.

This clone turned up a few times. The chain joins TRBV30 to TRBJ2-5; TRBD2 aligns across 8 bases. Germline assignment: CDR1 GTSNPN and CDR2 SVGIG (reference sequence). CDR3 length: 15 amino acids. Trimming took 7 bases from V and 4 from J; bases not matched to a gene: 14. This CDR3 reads CASAGAGGYIETQYF. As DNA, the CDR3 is TGTGCCTCCGCAGGCGCGGGAGGCTATATAGAGACCCAGTACTTC.

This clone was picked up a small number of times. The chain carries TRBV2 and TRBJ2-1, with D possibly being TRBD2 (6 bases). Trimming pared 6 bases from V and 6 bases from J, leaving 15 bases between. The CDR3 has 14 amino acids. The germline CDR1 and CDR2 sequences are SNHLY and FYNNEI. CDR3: CASSRRDWTNEQFF. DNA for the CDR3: TGTGCCAGCAGCCGGAGGGACTGGACCAATGAGCAGTTCTTC. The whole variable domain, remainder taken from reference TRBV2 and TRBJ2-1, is EPEVTQTPSHQVTQMGQEVILRCVPISNHLYFYWYRQILGQKVEFLVSFYNNEISEKSEIFDDQFSVERPDGSNFTLKIRSTKLEDSAMYFCASSRRDWTNEQFFGPGTRLTVL.

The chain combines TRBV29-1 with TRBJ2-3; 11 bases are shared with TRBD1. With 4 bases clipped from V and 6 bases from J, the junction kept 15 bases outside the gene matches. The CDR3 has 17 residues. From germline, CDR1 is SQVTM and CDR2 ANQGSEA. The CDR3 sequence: CSVGRLRTGGLGDTQYF. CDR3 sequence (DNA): TGCAGCGTTGGCCGCCTGAGGACAGGGGGCCTGGGGGATACGCAGTATTTT.

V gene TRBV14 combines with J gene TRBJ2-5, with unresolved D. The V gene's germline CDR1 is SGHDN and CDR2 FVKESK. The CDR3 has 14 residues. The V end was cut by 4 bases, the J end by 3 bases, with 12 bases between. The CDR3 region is CASSPWTRKETQYF. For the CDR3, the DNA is TGTGCCAGCAGCCCCTGGACGAGAAAAGAGACCCAGTACTTC.

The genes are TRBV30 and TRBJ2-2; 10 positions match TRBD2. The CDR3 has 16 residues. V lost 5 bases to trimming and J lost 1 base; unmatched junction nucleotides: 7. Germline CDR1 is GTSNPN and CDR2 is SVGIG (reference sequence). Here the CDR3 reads CAWLSGRAGNTGELFF. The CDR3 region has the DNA TGTGCCTGGCTGAGCGGGAGGGCCGGGAACACCGGGGAGCTGTTTTTT.

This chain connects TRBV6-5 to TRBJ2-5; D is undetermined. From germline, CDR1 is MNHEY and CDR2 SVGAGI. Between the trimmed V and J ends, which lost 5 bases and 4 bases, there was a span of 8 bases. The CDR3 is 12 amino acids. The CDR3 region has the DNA TGTGCCAGCAGTACGACGGGAGAGACCCAGTACTTC. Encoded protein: CASSTTGETQYF.

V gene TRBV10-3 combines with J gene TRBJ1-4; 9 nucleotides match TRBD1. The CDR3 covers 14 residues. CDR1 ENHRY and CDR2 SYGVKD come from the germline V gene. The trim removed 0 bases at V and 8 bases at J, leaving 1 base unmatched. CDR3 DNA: TGTGCCATCAGTGAGTCGACAGGGGGAGAAAAACTGTTTTTT. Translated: CAISESTGGEKLFF.

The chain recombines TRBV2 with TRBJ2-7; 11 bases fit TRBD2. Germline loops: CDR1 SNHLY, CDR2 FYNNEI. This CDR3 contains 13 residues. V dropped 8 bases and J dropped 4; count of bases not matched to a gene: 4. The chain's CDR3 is CASVAGGWYEQYF. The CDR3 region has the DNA TGTGCCAGCGTAGCGGGAGGGTGGTACGAGCAGTACTTC.

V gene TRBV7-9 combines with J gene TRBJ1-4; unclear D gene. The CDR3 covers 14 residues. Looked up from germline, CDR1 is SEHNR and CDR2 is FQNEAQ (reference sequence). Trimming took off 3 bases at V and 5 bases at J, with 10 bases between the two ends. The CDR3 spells CASSFDLGNEKLFF. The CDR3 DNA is TGTGCCAGCAGCTTTGACCTTGGGAATGAAAAACTGTTTTTT.

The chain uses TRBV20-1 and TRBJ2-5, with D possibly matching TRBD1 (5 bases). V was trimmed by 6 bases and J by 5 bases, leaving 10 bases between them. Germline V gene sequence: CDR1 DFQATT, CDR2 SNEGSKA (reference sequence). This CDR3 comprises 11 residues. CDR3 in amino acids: CSAPKGETQYF. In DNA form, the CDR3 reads TGCAGTGCCCCCAAGGGGGAGACCCAGTACTTC.

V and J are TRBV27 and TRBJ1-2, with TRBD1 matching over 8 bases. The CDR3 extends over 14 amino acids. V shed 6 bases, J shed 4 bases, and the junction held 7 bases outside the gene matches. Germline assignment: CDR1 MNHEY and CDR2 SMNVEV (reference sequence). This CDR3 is CASSFFGTGYGYTF. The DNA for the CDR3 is TGTGCCAGCAGCTTTTTCGGGACAGGCTATGGCTACACCTTC.

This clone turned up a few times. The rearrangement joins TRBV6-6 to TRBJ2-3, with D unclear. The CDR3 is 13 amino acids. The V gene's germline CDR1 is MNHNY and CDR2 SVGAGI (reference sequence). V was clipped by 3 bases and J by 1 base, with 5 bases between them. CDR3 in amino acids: CASSYGRTDTQYF. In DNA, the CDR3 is TGTGCCAGCAGTTATGGACGCACAGATACGCAGTATTTT.

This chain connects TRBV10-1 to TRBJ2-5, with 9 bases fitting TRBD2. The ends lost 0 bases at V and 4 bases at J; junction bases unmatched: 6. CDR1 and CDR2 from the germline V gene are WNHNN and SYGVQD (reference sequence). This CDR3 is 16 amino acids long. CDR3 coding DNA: TGCGCCAGCAGTGAGTCTAGCGGGAGAAACAGAGAGACCCAGTACTTC. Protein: CASSESSGRNRETQYF.

The CDR3, as DNA: TGTGCCAGCAGCCAGTTACTAGGGGGCCCTAATGAGCAGTTCTTC. It yields the protein CASSQLLGGPNEQFF. The J gene is TRBJ2-1, the V gene TRBV9, with 7 bases that match TRBD1. J gave up 7 bases and V 4 bases, and 11 bases lay outside the gene matches. This CDR3 comprises 15 residues. The germline V gene has CDR1 SGDLS and CDR2 YYNGEE.

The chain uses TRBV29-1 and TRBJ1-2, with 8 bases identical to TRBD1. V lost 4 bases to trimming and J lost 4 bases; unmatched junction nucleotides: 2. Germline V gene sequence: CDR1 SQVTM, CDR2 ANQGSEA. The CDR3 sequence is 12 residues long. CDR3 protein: CSVGTGTYGYTF. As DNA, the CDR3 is TGCAGCGTTGGGACAGGGACCTATGGCTACACCTTC.

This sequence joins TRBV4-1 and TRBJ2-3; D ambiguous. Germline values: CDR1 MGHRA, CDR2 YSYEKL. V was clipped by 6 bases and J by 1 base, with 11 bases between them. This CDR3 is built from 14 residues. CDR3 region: CASRDIRGTDTQYF. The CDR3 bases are TGCGCCAGCAGAGATATTCGGGGCACAGATACGCAGTATTTT.

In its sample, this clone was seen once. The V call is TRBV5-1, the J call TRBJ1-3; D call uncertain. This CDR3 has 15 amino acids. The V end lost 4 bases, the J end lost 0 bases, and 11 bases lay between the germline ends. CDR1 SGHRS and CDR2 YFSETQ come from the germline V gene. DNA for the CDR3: TGCGCCAGCAGCCCTACACCGTTCTCTGGAAACACCATATATTTT. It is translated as CASSPTPFSGNTIYF.

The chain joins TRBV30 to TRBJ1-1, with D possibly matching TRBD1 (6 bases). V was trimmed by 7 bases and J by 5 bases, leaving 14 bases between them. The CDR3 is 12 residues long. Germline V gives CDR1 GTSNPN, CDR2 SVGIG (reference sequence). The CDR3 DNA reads TGTGCCTTCTCCAGGGGACGAACTGAAGCTTTCTTT. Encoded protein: CAFSRGRTEAFF.

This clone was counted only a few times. The CDR3 sequence: CASSIQHYSNQPQHF. In nucleotides, the CDR3 is TGTGCCAGTAGTATCCAGCACTATAGCAATCAGCCCCAGCATTTT. The genes are TRBV19 and TRBJ1-5, with D uncertain. The CDR3 covers 15 residues. The germline V gene encodes CDR1 LNHDA and CDR2 SQIVND (reference sequence). V lost 3 bases, J lost 0 bases, and 9 bases lay in between.

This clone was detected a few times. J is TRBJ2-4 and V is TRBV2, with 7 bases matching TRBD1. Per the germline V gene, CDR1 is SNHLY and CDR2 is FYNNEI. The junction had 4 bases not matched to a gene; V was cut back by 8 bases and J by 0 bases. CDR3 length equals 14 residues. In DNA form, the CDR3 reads TGTGCCAGCGGGGACAGACTAGCCAAAAACATTCAGTACTTC. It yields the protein CASGDRLAKNIQYF. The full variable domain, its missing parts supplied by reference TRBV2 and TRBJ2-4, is EPEVTQTPSHQVTQMGQEVILRCVPISNHLYFYWYRQILGQKVEFLVSFYNNEISEKSEIFDDQFSVERPDGSNFTLKIRSTKLEDSAMYFCASGDRLAKNIQYFGAGTRLSVL.

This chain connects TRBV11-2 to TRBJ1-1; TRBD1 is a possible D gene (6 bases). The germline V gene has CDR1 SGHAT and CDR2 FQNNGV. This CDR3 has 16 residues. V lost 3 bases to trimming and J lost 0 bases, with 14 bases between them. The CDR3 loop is CASSFTVGQLNTEAFF. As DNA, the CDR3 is TGTGCCAGCAGCTTCACCGTGGGACAACTGAACACTGAAGCTTTCTTT.